The 8 T cell receptor beta chains below were found in one sample sequenced in a study of cytotoxic CD8 clonotypes in ibrutinib-treated CLL. Measured with immunoSEQ multiplex PCR; TCRdb has only the in-frame clones, and not every one. The table lists approximately 40,000 clones, roughly 70% of them singletons, with 10% in the top ten. Sequenced material: PBMCs, taken at disease progression, from a patient treated with ibrutinib. These TCRs come from a human donor with chronic lymphocytic leukemia.

J is TRBJ2-3 and V is TRBV9; 13 bases align to TRBD2. Trimming cost V 3 bases and J 4 bases; bases outside gene matches: 5. The CDR3 extends over 16 amino acids. The germline gives CDR1 SGDLS, CDR2 YYNGEE. The CDR3, as DNA: TGTGCCAGCAGCGCCGGACTAGCGGGAGAGTCAGATACGCAGTATTTT. Translation gives CASSAGLAGESDTQYF.

This clone was recorded a few times. The chain has TRBV30 and TRBJ2-7; TRBD1 matches 7 bases. J gave up 4 bases and V 6 bases, and 9 bases lay outside the gene matches. The CDR3 covers 13 residues. Germline values: CDR1 GTSNPN, CDR2 SVGIG (reference sequence). The CDR3: CACSRDSPYEQYF. The CDR3 DNA sequence: TGTGCCTGCTCTCGGGACAGCCCATACGAGCAGTACTTC.

The chain carries TRBV29-1 and TRBJ1-1; TRBD1 is a possible D gene (6 bases). V was trimmed by 5 bases and J by 8 bases, leaving 15 bases between them. The CDR3 sequence is 12 residues long. Germline V gene lookup returns CDR1 SQVTM and CDR2 ANQGSEA. CDR3 bases: TGCAGCGTTACAGGGCGCCAGGCCGAAGCTTTCTTT. Its translation: CSVTGRQAEAFF.

The V call is TRBV5-1, the J call TRBJ2-1, with a weak D call TRBD1 (5 bases). This CDR3 region has 11 residues. Per the germline V gene, CDR1 is SGHRS and CDR2 is YFSETQ. V lost 4 bases and J lost 9, with 8 bases in between. The CDR3 DNA reads as TGCGCCAGCAGCCCAGGGTTTGAGCAGTTCTTC. Its protein is CASSPGFEQFF.

By share, this clone counts as medium-sized (0.01 to 0.1%). At the DNA level, this CDR3 is encoded by other sequences in the same sample as well. This chain uses TRBV27 with TRBJ2-7; 10 nucleotides agree with TRBD1. The V gene end was trimmed by 2 bases and the J gene end by 2 bases; junction bases not matched to a gene: 0. Germline CDR1 reads MNHEY; CDR2 reads SMNVEV (reference sequence). This CDR3 has 14 residues. The CDR3 DNA sequence: TGTGCCAGCAGTTTAGGACAGGGGGCCTACGAGCAGTACTTC. Its protein is CASSLGQGAYEQYF.

The V gene is TRBV27, the J gene TRBJ2-3; D may correspond to TRBD1 or TRBD2 (5 bases each). The germline CDR1 and CDR2 sequences are MNHEY and SMNVEV (reference sequence). Trimming took off 5 bases at V and 3 bases at J, with 15 bases between the two ends. The CDR3 loop spans 15 amino acids. The CDR3, as DNA: TGTGCCAGCAGTATTGGGGACGGTGGTACAGATACGCAGTATTTT. Translating it yields CASSIGDGGTDTQYF.

The chain joins TRBV7-9 to TRBJ2-1; 7 nucleotides agree with TRBD1. Trimming at V came to 3 bases and at J to 2 bases, leaving 7 bases not matched to a gene. Germline CDR1 reads SEHNR; CDR2 reads FQNEAQ (reference sequence). This CDR3 is 16 amino acids long. The CDR3 loop reads CASSFGDRAPYNEQFF. Written as DNA, the CDR3 is TGTGCCAGCAGCTTCGGGGACAGAGCTCCCTACAATGAGCAGTTCTTC.

V and J are TRBV19 and TRBJ1-1; 9 bases map to TRBD1. The CDR3 totals 15 residues. Germline values: CDR1 LNHDA, CDR2 SQIVND (reference sequence). With 5 bases clipped from V and 4 bases from J, the junction kept 8 bases outside the gene matches. The CDR3 loop is CASSHGQGWITEAFF. In DNA, the CDR3 is TGTGCCAGTAGTCACGGACAGGGGTGGATCACTGAAGCTTTCTTT.